A selection of T cell receptor beta chains follows, all from one sample in a study of shared clonotypes between healthy human individuals. Libraries were prepared by immunoSEQ multiplex PCR; TCRdb keeps only in-frame clonotypes and omits some of them. The repertoire holds millions of clones, with 85% to 95% as singletons. Sequenced sample: naive CD8+ T cells sorted from blood. These receptors were collected from a man aged 18 to 35 in good health. Each CDR3 is given with its conserved first and last residue. Each record gives: CDR3 protein, CDR3 DNA, V gene, J gene, D gene, clone size. D genes are given only for firm matches. The size field is filled for only some rows; it gives once, few, many or a size class.

CDR3aa: CASSVGRNPSYEQYF
CDR3nt: TGTGCCAGCAGCGTAGGCAGGAACCCCTCCTACGAGCAGTACTTC
v_gene: TRBV9
j_gene: TRBJ2-7
d_gene: .
abundance: .

CDR3aa: CASSPKGGTSSGNTIYF
CDR3nt: TGTGCCAGCAGCCCGAAGGGTGGGACCAGCTCTGGAAACACCATATATTTT
v_gene: TRBV12-1
j_gene: TRBJ1-3
d_gene: .
abundance: .

CDR3aa: CASSPGQRGADTQYF
CDR3nt: TGTGCCAGCAGCCCGGGACAGCGAGGGGCAGATACGCAGTATTTT
v_gene: TRBV28
j_gene: TRBJ2-3
d_gene: TRBD1
abundance: .

CDR3aa: CASSYSEGASGYTF
CDR3nt: TGTGCCAGCAGTTACTCAGAGGGGGCGAGTGGCTACACCTTC
v_gene: TRBV6-5
j_gene: TRBJ1-2
d_gene: TRBD1
abundance: .

CDR3aa: CASSVDRQRTYEQYF
CDR3nt: TGTGCCAGCAGCGTAGATAGACAGCGGACCTACGAGCAGTACTTC
v_gene: TRBV9
j_gene: TRBJ2-7
d_gene: .
abundance: .

CDR3aa: CATSEGGHEQFF
CDR3nt: TGTGCCACCAGTGAAGGGGGGCATGAGCAGTTCTTC
v_gene: TRBV19
j_gene: TRBJ2-1
d_gene: .
abundance: .

CDR3aa: CASRFSGGGHEQYF
CDR3nt: TGTGCCAGCAGGTTTTCAGGAGGGGGGCACGAGCAGTACTTC
v_gene: TRBV5-4
j_gene: TRBJ2-7
d_gene: .
abundance: .

CDR3aa: CASSQGLAGGEETQYF
CDR3nt: TGCGCCAGCAGCCAAGGACTAGCGGGGGGGGAAGAGACCCAGTACTTC
v_gene: TRBV4-1
j_gene: TRBJ2-5
d_gene: TRBD2
abundance: .

CDR3aa: CASSPHPTGTNEKLFF
CDR3nt: TGTGCCAGCAGCCCACACCCAACAGGAACTAATGAAAAACTGTTTTTT
v_gene: TRBV7-6
j_gene: TRBJ1-4
d_gene: .
abundance: .

CDR3aa: CASGLTTGGLWGYGYTF
CDR3nt: TGTGCTAGTGGTTTGACGACCGGAGGCCTCTGGGGCTATGGCTACACCTTC
v_gene: TRBV12-5
j_gene: TRBJ1-2
d_gene: .
abundance: .

CDR3aa: CASSPGPSSGNTIYF
CDR3nt: TGCGCCAGCAGCCCCGGACCGAGCTCTGGAAACACCATATATTTT
v_gene: TRBV4-1
j_gene: TRBJ1-3
d_gene: .
abundance: .

CDR3aa: CASSQVGTGPQIWGQYF
CDR3nt: TGCGCCAGCAGCCAAGTGGGCACGGGACCCCAGATTTGGGGGCAGTACTTC
v_gene: TRBV4-1
j_gene: TRBJ2-7
d_gene: .
abundance: .

CDR3aa: CASSFLIRKTYEQYF
CDR3nt: TGTGCCAGCAGCTTCTTAATCAGGAAGACCTACGAGCAGTACTTC
v_gene: TRBV7-2
j_gene: TRBJ2-7
d_gene: .
abundance: once

CDR3aa: CASSQSGGWNYEQYF
CDR3nt: TGTGCCAGCAGTCAATCAGGGGGTTGGAATTACGAGCAGTACTTC
v_gene: TRBV6-5
j_gene: TRBJ2-7
d_gene: TRBD1
abundance: .

CDR3aa: CASSSLGTVYEQYF
CDR3nt: TGTGCCAGCAGCTCTCTGGGGACTGTATACGAGCAGTACTTC
v_gene: TRBV11-1
j_gene: TRBJ2-7
d_gene: .
abundance: .

CDR3aa: CASRYRTSGRADYEQYF
CDR3nt: TGTGCAAGTCGCTACCGGACTAGCGGGAGGGCTGACTACGAGCAGTACTTC
v_gene: TRBV12-2
j_gene: TRBJ2-7
d_gene: .
abundance: .

CDR3aa: CASSSYLTGPQTYEQYF
CDR3nt: TGTGCCAGCAGCTCATACCTCACGGGACCGCAGACCTACGAGCAGTACTTC
v_gene: TRBV28
j_gene: TRBJ2-7
d_gene: .
abundance: .

CDR3aa: CASSEWAGGAYEQYF
CDR3nt: TGTGCCAGCAGTGAATGGGCAGGAGGGGCATACGAGCAGTACTTC
v_gene: TRBV6-1
j_gene: TRBJ2-7
d_gene: .
abundance: .

CDR3aa: CASSYSGLAGDEQYF
CDR3nt: TGTGCCAGCAGTTACTCCGGACTAGCGGGGGACGAGCAGTACTTC
v_gene: TRBV6-5
j_gene: TRBJ2-7
d_gene: TRBD2
abundance: once

CDR3aa: CASSQEFSGANVLTF
CDR3nt: TGCGCCAGCAGCCAAGAATTCTCTGGGGCCAACGTCCTGACTTTC
v_gene: TRBV4-1
j_gene: TRBJ2-6
d_gene: .
abundance: .

CDR3aa: CASSILSWGYEQYF
CDR3nt: TGCGCCAGCAGCATACTCAGCTGGGGCTACGAGCAGTACTTC
v_gene: TRBV5-1
j_gene: TRBJ2-7
d_gene: .
abundance: .

CDR3aa: CASSDYGDRPTEQYF
CDR3nt: TGTGCCAGCAGTGATTATGGGGACAGACCTACAGAGCAGTACTTC
v_gene: TRBV6-1
j_gene: TRBJ2-7
d_gene: TRBD1
abundance: once

CDR3aa: CASSGGRAPHYGQYF
CDR3nt: TGTGCCAGCAGCGGGGGGAGGGCCCCGCACTACGGGCAGTACTTC
v_gene: TRBV14
j_gene: TRBJ2-7
d_gene: TRBD2
abundance: .

CDR3aa: CASSYSTGHVGYEQYF
CDR3nt: TGTGCCAGCAGTTACTCTACGGGCCATGTAGGCTACGAGCAGTACTTC
v_gene: TRBV6-5
j_gene: TRBJ2-7
d_gene: .
abundance: .

CDR3aa: CASSYWGYQETQYF
CDR3nt: TGTGCCAGCAGTTACTGGGGGTACCAAGAGACCCAGTACTTC
v_gene: TRBV6-5
j_gene: TRBJ2-5
d_gene: .
abundance: .

CDR3aa: CASSITVGSTPLHF
CDR3nt: TGCGCCAGCAGTATCACGGTCGGGAGTACACCCCTCCACTTT
v_gene: TRBV4-1
j_gene: TRBJ1-6
d_gene: .
abundance: .

CDR3aa: CASSPAFSGSPNEQFF
CDR3nt: TGTGCCAGCAGCCCCGCGTTTAGCGGGAGCCCTAATGAGCAGTTCTTC
v_gene: TRBV7-9
j_gene: TRBJ2-1
d_gene: TRBD2
abundance: .

CDR3aa: CASSLRGSADTQYF
CDR3nt: TGTGCCAGCAGCTTACGGGGTTCCGCAGATACGCAGTATTTT
v_gene: TRBV5-6
j_gene: TRBJ2-3
d_gene: .
abundance: .

CDR3aa: CASSRPGGETQYF
CDR3nt: TGTGCCAGCAGCCGTCCCGGGGGAGAGACCCAGTACTTC
v_gene: TRBV2
j_gene: TRBJ2-5
d_gene: .
abundance: .

CDR3aa: CAWSIPLEGYNEQFF
CDR3nt: TGTGCCTGGAGTATCCCTCTGGAGGGGTACAATGAGCAGTTCTTC
v_gene: TRBV30
j_gene: TRBJ2-1
d_gene: .
abundance: .

CDR3aa: CASSSHAMPPYEQYF
CDR3nt: TGTGCCAGCAGCTCCCATGCGATGCCCCCTTACGAGCAGTACTTC
v_gene: TRBV11-2
j_gene: TRBJ2-7
d_gene: .
abundance: .

CDR3aa: CASREQGASYEQYF
CDR3nt: TGTGCCAGCAGAGAACAGGGGGCCTCCTACGAGCAGTACTTC
v_gene: TRBV2
j_gene: TRBJ2-7
d_gene: TRBD1
abundance: once

CDR3aa: CASSLSDSLNTEAFF
CDR3nt: TGCGCCAGCAGCTTGAGTGACAGTCTGAACACTGAAGCTTTCTTT
v_gene: TRBV5-1
j_gene: TRBJ1-1
d_gene: .
abundance: few

CDR3aa: CASNPAGGATEAFF
CDR3nt: TGTGCCAGCAACCCCGCGGGGGGGGCCACTGAAGCTTTCTTT
v_gene: TRBV13
j_gene: TRBJ1-1
d_gene: .
abundance: .

CDR3aa: CASRYASGTYEQYF
CDR3nt: TGCGCCAGCAGGTATGCTAGCGGTACCTACGAGCAGTACTTC
v_gene: TRBV4-1
j_gene: TRBJ2-7
d_gene: TRBD2
abundance: .

CDR3aa: CASRGGQGSTVYEQYF
CDR3nt: TGTGCCAGCAGAGGGGGACAGGGGTCGACAGTCTACGAGCAGTACTTC
v_gene: TRBV2
j_gene: TRBJ2-7
d_gene: TRBD1
abundance: once

CDR3aa: CASSLPGAEAFF
CDR3nt: TGCGCCAGCAGCCTCCCGGGGGCTGAAGCTTTCTTT
v_gene: TRBV4-1
j_gene: TRBJ1-1
d_gene: .
abundance: .

CDR3aa: CASSLDLQVHEQYF
CDR3nt: TGTGCCAGCAGTTTAGACCTCCAAGTCCACGAGCAGTACTTC
v_gene: TRBV28
j_gene: TRBJ2-7
d_gene: .
abundance: .

CDR3aa: CSVEEGAGGSYEQYF
CDR3nt: TGCAGCGTTGAAGAAGGAGCGGGGGGGTCCTACGAGCAGTACTTC
v_gene: TRBV29-1
j_gene: TRBJ2-7
d_gene: TRBD2
abundance: .

CDR3aa: CASSPLRGEDQETQYF
CDR3nt: TGTGCCAGCAGTCCACTCAGGGGCGAGGACCAAGAGACCCAGTACTTC
v_gene: TRBV7-9
j_gene: TRBJ2-5
d_gene: .
abundance: .

CDR3aa: CASSGVSRFNYGYTF
CDR3nt: TGCGCCAGCAGTGGGGTCTCCAGGTTTAACTATGGCTACACCTTC
v_gene: TRBV10-2
j_gene: TRBJ1-2
d_gene: .
abundance: .

CDR3aa: CASSKGGLAGSYEQYF
CDR3nt: TGTGCCAGCAGCAAGGGGGGACTAGCGGGCTCCTACGAGCAGTACTTC
v_gene: TRBV7-9
j_gene: TRBJ2-7
d_gene: TRBD2
abundance: .

CDR3aa: CASSFAGTGGFGQYF
CDR3nt: TGTGCCAGCAGCTTTGCCGGGACAGGAGGATTTGGGCAGTACTTC
v_gene: TRBV7-8
j_gene: TRBJ2-7
d_gene: TRBD1
abundance: .

CDR3aa: CASSLGGSEKLFF
CDR3nt: TGTGCCAGCAGCTTAGGGGGATCTGAAAAACTGTTTTTT
v_gene: TRBV7-8
j_gene: TRBJ1-4
d_gene: .
abundance: .

CDR3aa: CASSAGSIGTNYGYTF
CDR3nt: TGTGCCAGCAGCGCAGGCTCCATAGGGACTAACTATGGCTACACCTTC
v_gene: TRBV9
j_gene: TRBJ1-2
d_gene: .
abundance: .

CDR3aa: CSAPRNNEQYF
CDR3nt: TGCAGTGCGCCACGGAACAACGAGCAGTACTTC
v_gene: TRBV20-1
j_gene: TRBJ2-7
d_gene: .
abundance: .

CDR3aa: CASSYSGGGETQYF
CDR3nt: TGTGCCAGCAGTTACTCTGGGGGCGGAGAGACCCAGTACTTC
v_gene: TRBV6-5
j_gene: TRBJ2-5
d_gene: .
abundance: .

CDR3aa: CASRDSLGNEQFF
CDR3nt: TGCGCCAGCCGGGACTCCCTCGGCAATGAGCAGTTCTTC
v_gene: TRBV5-1
j_gene: TRBJ2-1
d_gene: .
abundance: .